This T cell receptor (beta chain) was recovered during a study of beta chain features in type 1 diabetes (dated by TCRdb to 2016 to 2019). The study in broad terms: No differences in mean age, gender distribution, total cell number or subset yield were found between patients and healthy donors. A total of roughly 99 million sorted cells were examined across all samples, and the number of cells per subset was strongly correlated with RNA yield. Regulatory and stem cell-like memory subsets were isolated from only 8 patients and roughly eight healthy donors, whereas naive and central memory subsets came from all 30 or so donors. In the study, TCRB repertoires of sorted circulating CD4+ T cell subsets from recently diagnosed type 1 diabetes patients were compared with those of matched healthy donors.

Reading from cysteine to phenylalanine, the CDR3 counts 15 amino acids. Of all the DNA, just the CDR3 is kept, 45 bases in frame from base 1. Looking up the germline V gene yields CDR1 SGHTA and CDR2 FQGTGA. Trimming removed 2 bases from V and 0 bases from J, leaving 11 bases between the germline ends. Each donor gave one peripheral blood draw, averaging approximately 110 mL, which was collected into heparinised tubes. Using a panel that included CD45RO, CCR7, CD25, CD127, CD95 and CD27, naive, central memory, regulatory and stem cell-like memory CD4+ T cells were sorted on a BD FACSAria II. Purity was above 98% for every sorted population. PBMCs were isolated immediately by Lymphoprep density gradient centrifugation and stained directly without culture. So that batch effects would be minimized, each experiment stained and sorted samples in pairs, pairing one healthy donor with one patient. This clone turned up a few times. The clone's antigen remains unknown. No per-base quality is available; no much larger clone lies one base away.

The entire amount of isolated RNA was reverse transcribed using the High Capacity cDNA Reverse Transcription Kit, so the sequenced TCRB transcripts were expressed ones. Deep immunoSEQ sequencing was performed on naive, central memory and regulatory T cell samples, with an average of roughly 3.6 million total reads per sample. After sorted cells were lysed in RLT buffer, RNA was extracted with DNase-treated RNeasy Micro or Mini kits, with the choice depending on cell number. Each cell subset was processed separately to prevent cross-contamination, with patient and healthy donor samples processed together. The immunoSEQ multiplex PCR was used to amplify TCRB sequences from cDNA, yielding 87-bp fragments that span the CDR3 region. The amplicons were sequenced using the Illumina HiSeq platform. Concerning the study's data processing: PCR bias was computationally corrected using synthetic template baselines, reads within Hamming distance 2 were collapsed, and singletons that could not be merged were discarded. Reads were aligned against IMGT so that V, D and J genes, CDR3 length and insertions or deletions at six rearrangement sites could be assigned. Within each subset, clonotype counts were normalized to sorted cell number, and only after that were true diversity and Gini coefficients computed with the tcR R package. The overlap coefficient, calculated on TCRB nucleotide sequences, was used to quantify repertoire sharing. As a proxy for the pre-selection repertoire, out-of-frame TCRB sequences from naive cells were analyzed. TCRdb retrieved this table from immuneACCESS and kept in-frame rearrangements only. Not all clones are present; in checked studies, unresolved V genes account for under half, and no reason is known for the remainder. Clonal size and the V and J genes are those of that table, whereas D and trimming came from the DNA. This sample lists hundreds of thousands of clones; about 14% were detected once. The ten largest make up roughly 0.04% of the sample.

Study-wide findings and limitations: In all four CD4+ subsets, TCRB CDR3 length was moderately but significantly shorter in type 1 diabetes patients. HLA sub-analyses involved small numbers of individuals, so any influence of HLA type on TCRB rearrangement remained unresolved. PCR may preferentially amplify shorter templates, but because patient and control samples were amplified and corrected together, any resulting skew would affect both groups equally. Because cDNA rather than genomic DNA was sequenced, highly expressing activated cells could have been over-represented, although no difference in activation and CD3 levels was found between groups. Naive, central memory and regulatory TCRB repertoires appeared more similar among patients than among healthy donors. Fewer insertions and more nucleotide deletions at VDJ recombination sites were observed in patients with type 1 diabetes, implying thymic rearrangement abnormalities.

This chain joins TRBV7-3 to TRBJ2-7; TRBD1 is a weak D gene call, 6 bases matching. Sequencing was performed on naive CD4+ T cells from blood. According to the study, the label for this sample's cell subset or site signals: true naive CD4+ T cells. This TCR came from a man aged 18 to 29 with type 1 diabetes. The nucleotide sequence reads as follows: TGTGCCAGCAGCTTAGGGACAACCAGCTCCTACGAGCAGTACTTC. This yields the protein CASSLGTTSSYEQYF.